These T cell receptor beta chains were read from a single sample in a study of persistence of HIV-infected CD4 T cells. Only in-frame clones appear in the TCRdb table, and some are missing; sequencing was by immunoSEQ multiplex PCR. The sample gives about 40,000 clones, about four fifths of which show up once; approximately 15% is in the top ten. Antigen specificity for these receptors is unknown. Material: CD4+ T cells sorted from PBMCs after approximately 19-hour stimulation, obtained from a patient who received antiretroviral therapy. The receptors were sampled from an adult man with HIV who was CMV-seropositive. Both conserved end residues are part of each CDR3. The D gene is left open where the match is weak. Size values are once, few and many counts, or a class for expanded clones, and some rows have none.

TRBV6-5,.,.,TRBJ1-1,TGTGCCACCGGCCGGGACACATCCGAAGCTTTCTTT,CATGRDTSEAFF
TRBV2,.,.,TRBJ2-7,TGTGCCAGCAGTAGCGTCTACGAGCAGTACTTC,CASSSVYEQYF
TRBV7-6,.,.,TRBJ2-1,TGTGCCAGCAGCTTATCTAGCTGGTCGTACAATGAGCAGTTCTTC,CASSLSSWSYNEQFF
TRBV29-1,.,.,TRBJ1-1,TGCAGCGTTATTTACGTCCCCCTTTCAAACACCGGGAAGGCTTTCTTT,CSVIYVPLSNTGKAFF
TRBV19,TRBD1,few,TRBJ1-2,TGTGCCAGTAGTAGGCAGGGGGAGCACTATGGCTACACCTTC,CASSRQGEHYGYTF
TRBV7-2,TRBD1,.,TRBJ1-5,TGTGCCAGCAGCCCCCGGACAGGGGGCGATCAGCCCCAGCATTTT,CASSPRTGGDQPQHF
TRBV29-1,.,.,TRBJ2-5,TGCAGCGTTGGTCATCCAGAGACCCAGTACTTC,CSVGHPETQYF
TRBV4-1,.,.,TRBJ1-1,TGCGCCAGCAGCCAACAGACTAAGAACACTGAAGCTTTCTTT,CASSQQTKNTEAFF
TRBV29-1,.,few,TRBJ1-1,TGCAGCGTCGCCGCCCTCGGGGGGCTGAACACTGAAGCTTTCTTT,CSVAALGGLNTEAFF
TRBV4-2,TRBD1,.,TRBJ1-6,TGTGCCAGCAGCCAAGAACAGGGGGGCGTACGTAATTCACCCCTCCACTTT,CASSQEQGGVRNSPLHF
TRBV27,TRBD1,.,TRBJ2-1,TGTGCCAGCAGTTTATCGCCAGGGGGCATCTATGAGCAGTTCTTC,CASSLSPGGIYEQFF
TRBV29-1,TRBD1,.,TRBJ1-1,TGCAGCGTGGTGGGACAGGGGAACACTGAAGCTTTCTTT,CSVVGQGNTEAFF
TRBV3-1/TRBV3-2,.,.,TRBJ2-7,TGTGCCAGCAGCCAAGATGGAAGTAGCTCCTACGAGCAGTACTTC,CASSQDGSSSYEQYF
TRBV20-1,TRBD1,.,TRBJ2-5,TGCAGTGCTAGTAGAGGGCAGGGGGCAAAGACCCAGTACTTC,CSASRGQGAKTQYF
TRBV27,TRBD1,.,TRBJ1-1,TGTGCCAGCAGTTCCGGGTCCGGACAGGGGGCTTGGGGCACTGAAGCTTTCTTT,CASSSGSGQGAWGTEAFF
TRBV5-8,.,.,TRBJ2-3,TGTGCCAGCAGCTTGATAAGGGGCCCAACAGATACGCAGTATTTT,CASSLIRGPTDTQYF
TRBV7-2,TRBD1,once,TRBJ2-1,TGTGCCAGCAGCTTAGCCGGGACAGGGTCTGATGAGCAGTTCTTC,CASSLAGTGSDEQFF
TRBV24-1,TRBD2,.,TRBJ2-1,TGTGCCACCAGTGGGAGCGGGAGCGCTTACAATGAGCAGTTCTTC,CATSGSGSAYNEQFF
TRBV7-9,TRBD1,few,TRBJ2-7,TGTGCCAGCAGCTTCCAGCGTGGGGCAGGGGGCAACGAGCAGTACTTC,CASSFQRGAGGNEQYF
TRBV4-3,TRBD1,.,TRBJ1-2,TGCGCCAGCAGCGTCGGGACAGAAAGAACTAGAGGCTACACCTTC,CASSVGTERTRGYTF
TRBV28,.,.,TRBJ2-7,TGTGCCACCAGGGTGGTAGCCTCCTACGAGCAGTACTTC,CATRVVASYEQYF
TRBV5-4,TRBD1,.,TRBJ1-3,TGTGCCAGCAGCAATATAAACAGGGGCTCTGGAAACACCATATATTTT,CASSNINRGSGNTIYF
TRBV7-2,.,.,TRBJ2-7,TGTGCCAGCAGCTTACAACCCTCGGGGGTAGGGGGCGAGCAGTACTTC,CASSLQPSGVGGEQYF
TRBV7-2,TRBD2,.,TRBJ2-7,TGTGCCAGCAGCCTTAGCGGGAGTCTCTACGAGCAGTACTTC,CASSLSGSLYEQYF
TRBV18,.,.,TRBJ2-7,TGTGCCAGCTCATCCGACCACGAGCAGTACTTC,CASSSDHEQYF
TRBV10-3,.,.,TRBJ2-3,TGTGCCATCAGTGAGTCTCCGGACGGGAGCACAGATACGCAGTATTTT,CAISESPDGSTDTQYF
TRBV5-1,.,.,TRBJ1-2,TGCGCCAGCAGCTTGGCCGGCAGGGTTGATGGCTACACCTTC,CASSLAGRVDGYTF
TRBV6-1,.,.,TRBJ2-2,TGTGCCAGCAGTGCAGCCGGGACATCGAACACCGGGGAGCTGTTTTTT,CASSAAGTSNTGELFF
TRBV7-7,.,.,TRBJ2-3,TGTGCCAGCAGCTTGTCGGGAGAGGACACAGATACGCAGTATTTT,CASSLSGEDTDTQYF
TRBV5-3,.,.,TRBJ1-2,TGTGCCAGAAGTCCTAACACCCGGGACCGAGGTAAGTGCGGCTACACCTTC,CARSPNTRDRGKCGYTF
TRBV27,.,.,TRBJ2-3,TGTGCCAGCAGTCCTAACTGGGCAGATACGCAGTATTTT,CASSPNWADTQYF
TRBV6-5,.,.,TRBJ2-1,TGTGCCAGCAGTTACAACGTCCAGGGAGCTTACAATGAGCAGTTCTTC,CASSYNVQGAYNEQFF
TRBV4-3,TRBD2,.,TRBJ2-3,TGCGCCAGCAGCCAAGATCCGACTAGCGGTCGAACAGATACGCAGTATTTT,CASSQDPTSGRTDTQYF
TRBV18,TRBD1,.,TRBJ2-7,TGTGCCAGCTCACCTTACCAAACCAACAGGGGCTACGAGCAGTACTTC,CASSPYQTNRGYEQYF
TRBV19,.,.,TRBJ2-7,TGTGCCAGTCGGGCGTTGGGGGGCTCCTACGAGCAGTACTTC,CASRALGGSYEQYF
TRBV30,TRBD2,.,TRBJ2-2,TGTGCCCTGCGGGGGGCTTCCACCGGGGAGCTGTTTTTT,CALRGASTGELFF
TRBV7-8,TRBD1,.,TRBJ1-6,TGTGCCAGCAGCACCGGACACAGGGGCCGGGATTCACCCCTCCACTTT,CASSTGHRGRDSPLHF
TRBV12-5,TRBD2,.,TRBJ2-2,TGTGCTAGTGGTTTGGCCCCTAGCGGGCGGGCCCCCGGGGAGCTGTTTTTT,CASGLAPSGRAPGELFF
TRBV10-3,TRBD2,.,TRBJ2-7,TGTGCCATCAGTGACTTGACTAGCGGGAGTTACGAGCAGTACTTC,CAISDLTSGSYEQYF
TRBV30,TRBD2,.,TRBJ2-1,TGTGCCTGGCGCCAACTAGCGGGAATAAACAATGAGCAGTTCTTC,CAWRQLAGINNEQFF
TRBV19,TRBD2,.,TRBJ2-1,TGTGCCAGTAGTATGTTAGGGACTAGCGGGAGGATCCCCAATGAGCAGTTCTTC,CASSMLGTSGRIPNEQFF
TRBV2,TRBD1,.,TRBJ2-7,TGTGCCAGCAGTGGGACAGGCTACGAGCAGTACTTC,CASSGTGYEQYF
TRBV7-6,.,.,TRBJ2-7,TGTGCCAGCAGCCCGCAATCAGCCGGTGGGAACTACGAGCAGTACTTC,CASSPQSAGGNYEQYF
TRBV30,.,.,TRBJ1-4,TGTGCCATAGGGGGTCCTATTGCAACTAATGAAAAACTGTTTTTT,CAIGGPIATNEKLFF
TRBV29-1,.,medium-sized,TRBJ1-2,TGCAGCGTTCTCAGACAGAGCTATGGCTACACCTTC,CSVLRQSYGYTF
TRBV7-8,.,.,TRBJ2-1,TGTGCCAGCACCATCCCCGAAGGGGGGTTAGAATTCTTC,CASTIPEGGLEFF
TRBV5-1,TRBD1,.,TRBJ2-3,TGCGCCAGCAGCTTTGGGGACAGGGAGCAGGATACGCAGTATTTT,CASSFGDREQDTQYF
TRBV5-1,TRBD1,.,TRBJ1-1,TGCGCCAGCTCCCCCCTTTCCTACACAGGGGGCGCAATAGCTGAAGCTTTCTTT,CASSPLSYTGGAIAEAFF
TRBV7-9,.,.,TRBJ1-1,TGTGCCAGCAGCCCCTCCAGACGGTGGACGGGGGATGACACTGAAGCTTTCTTT,CASSPSRRWTGDDTEAFF
TRBV2,.,.,TRBJ2-6,TGTGCCACCCCAGTTAGCTCTGGGGCCAACGTCCTGACTTTC,CATPVSSGANVLTF
TRBV7-2,TRBD2,.,TRBJ2-5,TGTGCCAGCAGCTTAGTCGGGGGAGGACTAGCGGGAGAGGGGGAGACCCAGTACTTC,CASSLVGGGLAGEGETQYF
TRBV20-1,TRBD1,.,TRBJ1-6,TGCAGTGCTCGTGGACAGGGTTTTAATTCACCCCTCCACTTT,CSARGQGFNSPLHF
TRBV6-5,.,.,TRBJ1-1,TGTGCCAGCAAACCAACAGGTCCCCACACTGAAGCTTTCTTT,CASKPTGPHTEAFF
TRBV15,.,.,TRBJ2-3,TGTGCCACCAGCATCAGGGGGGGAGCCGTATCGGATACGCAGTATTTT,CATSIRGGAVSDTQYF
TRBV7-9,.,.,TRBJ2-2,TGTGCCAGCAGCTTATTGAGAGGGGCGGGGATGGGCACCGGGGAGCTGTTTTTT,CASSLLRGAGMGTGELFF
TRBV29-1,.,.,TRBJ2-1,TGCACCCTTATCGGGGTCGGCAATGAGCAGTTCTTC,CTLIGVGNEQFF
TRBV7-8,.,.,TRBJ1-1,TGTGCCAGCACAAGGCTGAACACTGAAGCTTTCTTT,CASTRLNTEAFF
TRBV9,TRBD1,.,TRBJ2-1,TGTGCCAGCAGCGTAACAGACAGGGGTTACAATGAGCAGTTCTTC,CASSVTDRGYNEQFF
TRBV5-1,.,.,TRBJ1-1,TGCGCCAGCAGCTTGGGTAGAGGGCAGAACACTGAAGCTTTCTTT,CASSLGRGQNTEAFF